Below, one T cell receptor (beta chain) is given with its context. As yet, its antigen is unknown. The sample comes from a study of CD8 T cells in ankylosing spondylitis. The study, taken as a whole, reports: Matched ankylosing spondylitis synovial fluid reportedly showed significant enrichment of disease-linked clones. One TCR beta motif, made up of seven to nine highly homologous variants, appeared characteristic of ankylosing spondylitis blood. In reactive arthritis synovial fluid and blood, some motif variants had been reported before.

Quantitative barcoded 5'-RACE was used to prepare TCR beta libraries. From the 5' RACE reads, TCRdb called clonotypes with MiXCR, one entry per CDR3 protein. This sample has roughly 370,000 distinct CDR3 sequences, with 20% to 25% found just once. V gave up 7 bases and J gave up 0 bases, with 13 bases separating them. The CDR3 runs to 14 residues. The source material was blood, either unsorted or a sorted T cell fraction (not recorded which). This sequence was found in a male donor with ankylosing spondylitis. V and J are TRBV12-3 or TRBV12-4 and TRBJ2-7; perhaps TRBD1 as D (6 bases). The CDR3 is CASTRDIFSYEQYF. The CDR3, as DNA: TGTGCCAGCACCCGGGACATCTTCTCCTACGAGCAGTACTTC.